This T cell receptor (beta chain) was identified during a study of T cells in Graves' hyperthyroidism and ophthalmopathy. Looking at the study overall: At initial diagnosis, before any treatment had begun, peripheral blood was obtained.

Study-wide results and caveats: Prediction of ophthalmopathy progression came a median approximately 6 months pre-onset. Among thyroid clonotypes expanded above 0.001, most also appeared in blood.

Those with hyperthyroidism were 18 to 65 years old, newly diagnosed, and ill for under 2 months. About this clonotype: The antigen is not known.

RNA transcripts provided the source from which TCR beta CDR3 regions were amplified. When the TCR CDR3 underwent first-round RT-PCR, the HTBI primer set was used. TCRdb re-analysed the multiplex PCR reads in MiXCR, keeping a single row per CDR3 protein. The sample has around 300,000 distinct CDR3 sequences, over 11% seen once; the top ten hold just under 25%. The CDR3 contains 16 residues. The V and J ends lost 3 bases and 4 bases respectively, with 18 bases between them. Per germline, CDR1 SNHLY and CDR2 FYNNEI. Specimen: blood. J is TRBJ1-1 and V is TRBV2; tentative D call: TRBD1 (5 bases). This clonotype was sampled from a woman in her 30s with Graves' hyperthyroidism. The CDR3 region is CASSEATGTGSTEAFF. In DNA, the CDR3 is TGTGCCAGCAGTGAGGCTACCGGGACGGGGAGCACTGAAGCTTTCTTT. Full variable domain (remainder filled in from reference TRBV2 and TRBJ1-1): EPEVTQTPSHQVTQMGQEVILRCVPISNHLYFYWYRQILGQKVEFLVSFYNNEISEKSEIFDDQFSVERPDGSNFTLKIRSTKLEDSAMYFCASSEATGTGSTEAFFGQGTRLTVV.